This T cell receptor beta chain was obtained from a study of CD8 T cells in Susac syndrome. Reverse transcription used about 0.5 to 1 ug RNA and random hexamers. An immunoSEQ multiplex PCR amplified TCR beta CDR3 over 54 Vbeta and 13 Jbeta. One entry per CDR3 protein results from TCRdb running MiXCR on the immunoSEQ multiplex PCR reads. In the table there are 180,000 or so distinct CDR3 sequences, about 94% of which are singletons. The receptor was derived from a human donor in good health. Sequencing was carried out using CD4+ T cells from PBMCs.

CDR3 in amino acids: CASSHELEYYEQYF. The DNA for the CDR3 is TGTGCCAGCAGTCACGAATTGGAGTACTACGAGCAGTACTTC. The chain recombines TRBV28 with TRBJ2-7; D ambiguous. This CDR3 is 14 amino acids long. Between the trimmed V and J ends, which lost 5 bases and 3 bases, there was a span of 14 bases. Germline-derived CDR1 and CDR2 are MDHEN and SYDVKM.